This TCR beta chain was identified during a study of human T cells and chemical hapten exposure. The time point was: patch test 1, 2 weeks after DPC sensitization. The treatment: therapeutic diphenylcyclopropenone sensitization with weekly scalp DPC. In TCRdb, the RACE reads were re-called with MiXCR into one record per CDR3 protein. The profile shows 370,000 or so distinct CDR3 sequences, roughly 4.8% of them singletons. This clonotype was observed a handful of times. The specimen was whole blood, collected in connection with sensitization to the hapten diphenylcyclopropenone (DPC). This TCR derives from a woman aged 45-65 years with alopecia areata. Some clones in this sample may be carry-over from other donors' samples.

CDR3 DNA sequence: TGCAGTGCTAGAGATCTTGGGGAGCGGGGGAGCACAGATACGCAGTATTTT. This translates into CSARDLGERGSTDTQYF. The chain carries TRBV20-1 and TRBJ2-3, with 8 bases identical to TRBD2. Germline CDR1 reads DFQATT; CDR2 reads SNEGSKA (reference sequence). CDR3 size: 17 residues. V shed 0 bases, J shed 0 bases, and the junction held 8 bases outside the gene matches.